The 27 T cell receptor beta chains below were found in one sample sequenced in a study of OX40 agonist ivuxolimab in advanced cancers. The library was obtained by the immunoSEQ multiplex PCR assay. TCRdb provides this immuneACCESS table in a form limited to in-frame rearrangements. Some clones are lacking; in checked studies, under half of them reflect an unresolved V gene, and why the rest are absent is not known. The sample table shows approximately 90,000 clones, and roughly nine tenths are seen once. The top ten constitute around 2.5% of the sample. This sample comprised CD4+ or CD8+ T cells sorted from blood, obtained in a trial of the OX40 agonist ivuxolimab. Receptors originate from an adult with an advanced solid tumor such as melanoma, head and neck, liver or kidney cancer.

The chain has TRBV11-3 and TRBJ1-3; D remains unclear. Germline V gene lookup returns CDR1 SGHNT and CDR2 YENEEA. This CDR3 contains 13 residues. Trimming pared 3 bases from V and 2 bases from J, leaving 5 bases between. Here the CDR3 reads CASSLGTGNTIYF. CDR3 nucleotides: TGTGCCAGCAGCTTGGGTACTGGAAACACCATATATTTT.

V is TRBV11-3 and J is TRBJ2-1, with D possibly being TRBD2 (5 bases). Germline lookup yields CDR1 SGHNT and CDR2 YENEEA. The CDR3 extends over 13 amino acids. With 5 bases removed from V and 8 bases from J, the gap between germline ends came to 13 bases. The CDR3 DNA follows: TGTGCCAGCAGCCCGGGGTCGAGGGATGAGCAGTTCTTC. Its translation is CASSPGSRDEQFF.

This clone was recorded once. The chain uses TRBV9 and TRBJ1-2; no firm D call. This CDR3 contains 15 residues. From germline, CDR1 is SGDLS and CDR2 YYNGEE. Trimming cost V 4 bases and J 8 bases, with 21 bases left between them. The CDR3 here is CASSLTPGPEKGYTF. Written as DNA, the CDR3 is TGTGCCAGCAGCCTCACTCCCGGTCCCGAGAAAGGCTACACCTTC.

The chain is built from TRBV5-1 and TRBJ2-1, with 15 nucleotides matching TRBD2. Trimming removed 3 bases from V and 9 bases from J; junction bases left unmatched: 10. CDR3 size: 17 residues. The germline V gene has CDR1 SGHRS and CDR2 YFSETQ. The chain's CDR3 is CASSSKMGLAGGSEQFF. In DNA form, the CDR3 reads TGCGCCAGCAGCTCCAAAATGGGACTAGCGGGAGGCAGTGAGCAGTTCTTC.

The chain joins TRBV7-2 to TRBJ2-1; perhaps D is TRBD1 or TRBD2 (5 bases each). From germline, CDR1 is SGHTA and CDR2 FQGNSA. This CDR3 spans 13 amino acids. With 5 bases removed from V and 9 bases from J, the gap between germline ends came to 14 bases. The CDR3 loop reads CASSPRRAGEQFF. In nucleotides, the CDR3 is TGTGCCAGCAGCCCCCGCAGGGCGGGTGAGCAGTTCTTC.

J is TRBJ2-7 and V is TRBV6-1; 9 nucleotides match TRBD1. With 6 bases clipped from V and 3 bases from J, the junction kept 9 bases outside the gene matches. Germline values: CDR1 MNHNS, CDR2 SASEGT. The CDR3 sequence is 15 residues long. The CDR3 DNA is TGTGCCAGCAGCGAACAGGGGGCGCCCCTCTACGAGCAGTACTTC. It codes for CASSEQGAPLYEQYF.

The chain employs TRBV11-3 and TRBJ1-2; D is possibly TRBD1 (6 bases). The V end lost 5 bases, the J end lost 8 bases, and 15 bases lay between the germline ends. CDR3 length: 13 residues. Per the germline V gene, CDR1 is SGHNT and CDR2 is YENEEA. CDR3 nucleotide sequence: TGTGCCAGCAGCCTCCGGTCGAGGGGGGGCTACACCTTC. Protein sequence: CASSLRSRGGYTF.

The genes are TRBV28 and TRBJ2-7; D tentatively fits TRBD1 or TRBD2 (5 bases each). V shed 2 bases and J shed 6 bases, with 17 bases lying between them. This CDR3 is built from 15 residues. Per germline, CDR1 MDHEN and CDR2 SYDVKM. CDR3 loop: CASSLPGTRWGEQYF. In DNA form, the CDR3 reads TGTGCCAGCAGTTTACCCGGGACCCGTTGGGGCGAGCAGTACTTC. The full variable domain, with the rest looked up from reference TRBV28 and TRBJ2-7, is DVKVTQSSRYLVKRTGEKVFLECVQDMDHENMFWYRQDPGLGLRLIYFSYDVKMKEKGDIPEGYSVSREKKERFSLILESASTNQTSMYLCASSLPGTRWGEQYFGPGTRLTVT.

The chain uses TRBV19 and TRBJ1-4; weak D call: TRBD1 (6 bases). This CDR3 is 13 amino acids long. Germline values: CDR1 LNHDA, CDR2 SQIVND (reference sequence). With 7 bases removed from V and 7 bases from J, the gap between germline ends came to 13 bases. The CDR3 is CASNPGAGEKLFF. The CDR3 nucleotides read TGTGCCAGTAACCCGGGGGCGGGTGAAAAACTGTTTTTT.

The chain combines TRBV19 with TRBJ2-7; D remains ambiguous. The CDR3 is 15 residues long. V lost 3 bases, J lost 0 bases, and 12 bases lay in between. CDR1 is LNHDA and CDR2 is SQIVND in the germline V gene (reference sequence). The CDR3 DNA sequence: TGTGCCAGTAGTATGCGTGGCAGGAACTCCTACGAGCAGTACTTC. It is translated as CASSMRGRNSYEQYF.

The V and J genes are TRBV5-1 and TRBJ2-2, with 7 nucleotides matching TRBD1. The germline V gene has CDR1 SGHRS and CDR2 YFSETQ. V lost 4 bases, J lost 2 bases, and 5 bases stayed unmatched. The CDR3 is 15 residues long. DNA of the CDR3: TGCGCCAGCAGCGACCGGGACAGTAACACCGGGGAGCTGTTTTTT. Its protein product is CASSDRDSNTGELFF.

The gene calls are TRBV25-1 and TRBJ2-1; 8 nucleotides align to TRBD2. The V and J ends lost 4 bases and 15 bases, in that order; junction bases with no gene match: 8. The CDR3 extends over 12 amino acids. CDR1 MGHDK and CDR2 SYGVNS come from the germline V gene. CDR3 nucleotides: TGTGCCAGCAGTGGGTCCGGGACTAGGCCGTTCTTC. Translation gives CASSGSGTRPFF.

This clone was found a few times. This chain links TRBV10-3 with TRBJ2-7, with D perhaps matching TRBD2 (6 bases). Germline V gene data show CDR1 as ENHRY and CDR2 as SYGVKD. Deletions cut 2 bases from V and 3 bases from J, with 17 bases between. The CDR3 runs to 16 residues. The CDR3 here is CAISETTNSGLYEQYF. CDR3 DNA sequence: TGTGCCATCAGTGAGACCACGAATAGCGGCCTCTACGAGCAGTACTTC.

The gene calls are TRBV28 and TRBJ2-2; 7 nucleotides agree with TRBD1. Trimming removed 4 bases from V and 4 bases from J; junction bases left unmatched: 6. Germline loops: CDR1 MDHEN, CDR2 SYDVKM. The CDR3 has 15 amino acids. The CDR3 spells CASSSQGQPTGELFF. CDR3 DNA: TGTGCCAGCAGTTCCCAGGGACAGCCCACCGGGGAGCTGTTTTTT.

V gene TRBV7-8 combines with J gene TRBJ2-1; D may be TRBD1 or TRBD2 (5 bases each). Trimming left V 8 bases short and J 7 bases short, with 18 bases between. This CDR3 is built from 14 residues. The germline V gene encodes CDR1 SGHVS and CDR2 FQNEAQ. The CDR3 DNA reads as TGTGCCAGCTCCGGAATCGGGGCCTCAAATGAGCAGTTCTTC. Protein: CASSGIGASNEQFF. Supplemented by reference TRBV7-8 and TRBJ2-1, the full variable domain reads GAGVSQSPRYKVAKRGQDVALRCDPISGHVSLFWYQQALGQGPEFLTYFQNEAQLDKSGLPSDRFFAERPEGSVSTLKIQRTQQEDSAVYLCASSGIGASNEQFFGPGTRLTVL.

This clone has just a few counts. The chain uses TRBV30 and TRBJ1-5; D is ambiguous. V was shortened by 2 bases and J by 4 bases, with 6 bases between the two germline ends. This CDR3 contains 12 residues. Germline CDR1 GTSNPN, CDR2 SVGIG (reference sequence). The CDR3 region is CAWSKANQPQHF. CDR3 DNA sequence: TGTGCCTGGAGTAAGGCAAATCAGCCCCAGCATTTT.

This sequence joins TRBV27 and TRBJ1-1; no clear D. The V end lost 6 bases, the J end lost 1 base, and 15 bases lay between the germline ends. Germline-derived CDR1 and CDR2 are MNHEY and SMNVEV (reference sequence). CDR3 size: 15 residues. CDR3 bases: TGTGCCAGCAGCGTGGGAACGCTGGGGAACACTGAAGCTTTCTTT. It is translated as CASSVGTLGNTEAFF.

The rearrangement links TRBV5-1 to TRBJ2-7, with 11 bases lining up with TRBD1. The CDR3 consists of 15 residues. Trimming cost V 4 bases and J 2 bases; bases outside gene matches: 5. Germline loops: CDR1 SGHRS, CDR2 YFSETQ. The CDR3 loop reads CASSPGTGGAYEQYF. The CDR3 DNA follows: TGCGCCAGCAGCCCCGGGACAGGGGGGGCCTACGAGCAGTACTTC.

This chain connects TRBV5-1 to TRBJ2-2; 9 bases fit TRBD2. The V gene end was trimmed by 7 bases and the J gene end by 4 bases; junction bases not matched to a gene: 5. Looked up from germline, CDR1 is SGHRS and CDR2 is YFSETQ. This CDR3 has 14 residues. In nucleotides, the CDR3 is TGCGCCAGCCGTGGGACTAGCCTCACCGGGGAGCTGTTTTTT. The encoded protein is CASRGTSLTGELFF.

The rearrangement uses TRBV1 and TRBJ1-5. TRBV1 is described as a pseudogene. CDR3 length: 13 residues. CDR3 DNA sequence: TGCACCAGCAGCACTCGCCAAGTCCAGCCCCAGCATTTT. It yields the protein CTSSTRQVQPQHF.

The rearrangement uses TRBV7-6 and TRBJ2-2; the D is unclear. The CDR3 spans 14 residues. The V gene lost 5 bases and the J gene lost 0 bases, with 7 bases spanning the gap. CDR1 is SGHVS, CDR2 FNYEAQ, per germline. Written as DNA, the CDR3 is TGTGCCAGCAGCATTGAAGCGAACACCGGGGAGCTGTTTTTT. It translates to CASSIEANTGELFF.

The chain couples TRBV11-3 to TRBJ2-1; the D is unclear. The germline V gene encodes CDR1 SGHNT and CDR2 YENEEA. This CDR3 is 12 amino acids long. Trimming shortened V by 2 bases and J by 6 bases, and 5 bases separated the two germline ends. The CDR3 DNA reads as TGTGCCAGCAGCTTATTGGTCAATGAGCAGTTCTTC. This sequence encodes CASSLLVNEQFF.

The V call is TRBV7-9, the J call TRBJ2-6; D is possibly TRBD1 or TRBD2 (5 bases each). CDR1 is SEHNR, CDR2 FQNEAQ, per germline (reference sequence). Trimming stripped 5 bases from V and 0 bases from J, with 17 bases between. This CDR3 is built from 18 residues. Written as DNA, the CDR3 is TGTGCCAGCAGCCGACACCGGGACGGACTCTCTGGGGCCAACGTCCTGACTTTC. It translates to CASSRHRDGLSGANVLTF.

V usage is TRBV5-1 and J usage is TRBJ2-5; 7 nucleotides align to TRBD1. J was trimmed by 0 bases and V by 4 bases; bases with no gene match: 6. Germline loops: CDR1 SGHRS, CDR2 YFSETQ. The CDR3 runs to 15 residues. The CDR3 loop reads CASSVGQADQETQYF. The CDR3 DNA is TGCGCCAGCAGCGTCGGACAGGCGGACCAAGAGACCCAGTACTTC.

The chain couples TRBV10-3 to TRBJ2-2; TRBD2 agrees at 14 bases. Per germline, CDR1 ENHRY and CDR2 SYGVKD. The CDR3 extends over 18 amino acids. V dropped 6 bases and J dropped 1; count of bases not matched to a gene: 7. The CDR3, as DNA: TGTGCCATCAGGCCGACTAGCGGGAGGGGTGGGAACACCGGGGAGCTGTTTTTT. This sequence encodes CAIRPTSGRGGNTGELFF.

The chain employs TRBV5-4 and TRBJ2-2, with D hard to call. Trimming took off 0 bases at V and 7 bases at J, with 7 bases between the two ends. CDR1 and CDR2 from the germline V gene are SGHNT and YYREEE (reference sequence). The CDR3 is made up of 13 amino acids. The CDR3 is CASSLDGDGELFF. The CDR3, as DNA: TGTGCCAGCAGCTTGGATGGGGACGGGGAGCTGTTTTTT.

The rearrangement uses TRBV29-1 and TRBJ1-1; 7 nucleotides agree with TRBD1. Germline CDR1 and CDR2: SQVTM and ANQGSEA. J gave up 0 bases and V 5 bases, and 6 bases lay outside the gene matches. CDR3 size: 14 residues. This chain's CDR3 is CSVSETGLNTEAFF. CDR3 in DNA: TGCAGCGTTTCAGAGACAGGGCTGAACACTGAAGCTTTCTTT.